Following are 15 T cell receptor beta chains from one sample sequenced in a study of T-cell reconstitution after alpha-beta-depleted transplantation in children. Unique molecular identifiers were incorporated when the TCRbeta library was constructed. TCRdb called the PCR reads again in MiXCR, with one record for every CDR3 protein. Of about 600,000 distinct CDR3 sequences in the sample, 20% to 25% were seen once. The sequenced sample was PBMCs, mostly from graft donor cells, obtained 360 days after TCRalphabeta/CD19-depleted stem cell transplant. The receptors stem from a boy in the first two years of life who had a stem cell transplant for acute myeloid leukemia, so the T cells may come from the graft donor.

Turning to this clonotype: A much larger clone sits a single nucleotide away, making a read error possible. The V gene is TRBV3-1, the J gene TRBJ2-3; D may match TRBD1 or TRBD2 (5 bases each). The CDR3 totals 14 residues. The V gene's germline CDR1 is LGHDT and CDR2 YNNKEL (reference sequence). The V end was cut by 7 bases, the J end by 4 bases, with 15 bases between. Here the CDR3 reads CASTRTRGSDTQYF. Here the CDR3 DNA reads TGTGCCAGCACCCGGACTCGGGGCTCAGATACGCAGTATTTT.

The chain's CDR3 is CASSLVQIPEAFF. The CDR3, as DNA: TGTGCCAGCAGCTTGGTGCAGATCCCTGAAGCTTTCTTT. The chain couples TRBV5-5 to TRBJ1-1; D unresolved. CDR3 length equals 13 residues. Germline CDR1 is SGHKS and CDR2 is YYEKEE (reference sequence). The V end lost 0 bases, the J end lost 6 bases, and 9 bases lay between the germline ends.

In this sample, this clonotype turned up many times. This CDR3 is CSARYRGTDTQYF. The DNA for the CDR3 is TGCAGTGCTAGGTACAGGGGCACAGATACGCAGTATTTT. This chain links TRBV20-1 with TRBJ2-3, with TRBD1 as a possible D gene (6 bases). Germline CDR1 is DFQATT and CDR2 is SNEGSKA (reference sequence). This CDR3 region has 13 residues. Trimming took off 3 bases at V and 1 base at J, with 8 bases between the two ends.

The chain links TRBV20-1 to TRBJ2-3; 9 nucleotides align to TRBD2. The germline CDR1 and CDR2 sequences are DFQATT and SNEGSKA (reference sequence). There are 15 residues in the CDR3. V lost 3 bases to trimming and J lost 4 bases; unmatched junction nucleotides: 8. The chain's CDR3 is CSASVASGAPDTQYF. The CDR3 DNA reads TGCAGTGCTAGTGTGGCTAGCGGGGCCCCAGATACGCAGTATTTT.

This clonotype was detected ten times or more. The chain links TRBV6-5 to TRBJ1-1; 7 nucleotides agree with TRBD1. In germline, CDR1 is MNHEY, CDR2 SVGAGI. The V segment lost 5 bases and the J segment 4 bases; nucleotides outside the gene matches: 10. The CDR3 length is 15 residues. CDR3 in amino acids: CASSPSGQGGTEAFF. As DNA, the CDR3 is TGTGCCAGCAGTCCCTCGGGGCAGGGGGGCACTGAAGCTTTCTTT.

The CDR3 loop reads CASSLGRGGTQYF. As DNA, the CDR3 is TGTGCCAGCAGCTTAGGGCGCGGGGGAACGCAGTATTTT. The V and J genes are TRBV11-2 and TRBJ2-3; 7 bases match TRBD2. From germline, CDR1 is SGHAT and CDR2 FQNNGV. The CDR3 is made up of 13 amino acids. The V gene end was trimmed by 1 base and the J gene end by 9 bases; junction bases not matched to a gene: 4.

This clonotype showed up many times. The chain joins TRBV25-1 to TRBJ2-7; TRBD2 matches at 7 bases. Germline V lookup: CDR1 MGHDK, CDR2 SYGVNS. This CDR3 region has 15 residues. V dropped 3 bases and J dropped 3; count of bases not matched to a gene: 8. CDR3 residues: CASSDKLAGDYEQYF. CDR3 nucleotides: TGTGCCAGCAGTGATAAATTGGCGGGGGACTACGAGCAGTACTTC.

J is TRBJ1-6 and V is TRBV12-3 or TRBV12-4, with 8 bases identical to TRBD1. The CDR3 spans 13 residues. Trimming removed 10 bases from V and 4 bases from J; junction bases left unmatched: 3. The CDR3 protein is CATRTGYNSPLHF. The CDR3, as DNA: TGTGCCACCCGGACAGGGTATAATTCACCCCTCCACTTT.

This clonotype was seen a handful of times. This CDR3 is CASTTPGQGGTGELFF. The CDR3 DNA is TGCGCCAGCACCACTCCGGGGCAGGGAGGCACCGGGGAGCTGTTTTTT. The genes are TRBV5-1 and TRBJ2-2; perhaps TRBD2 as D (6 bases). Per germline, CDR1 SGHRS and CDR2 YFSETQ. CDR3 length equals 16 residues. Trimming stripped 6 bases from V and 4 bases from J, with 19 bases between.

This clonotype was observed many times. J is TRBJ2-3 and V is TRBV10-3, with D perhaps TRBD2 (6 bases). The CDR3 runs to 15 residues. The V gene lost 3 bases and the J gene lost 2 bases, with 12 bases spanning the gap. Germline CDR1 and CDR2: ENHRY and SYGVKD. The CDR3 bases are TGTGCCATCAGTGACGCGGGGCGCTACACAGATACGCAGTATTTT. This translates into CAISDAGRYTDTQYF.

The chain couples TRBV4-1 to TRBJ2-5; perhaps TRBD1 as D (5 bases). There are 14 residues in the CDR3. Germline V gene lookup returns CDR1 MGHRA and CDR2 YSYEKL. Deletions cut 4 bases from V and 2 bases from J, with 11 bases between. CDR3 nucleotide sequence: TGCGCCAGCAGCCCTCGACAGATACAAGAGACCCAGTACTTC. Encoded protein: CASSPRQIQETQYF.

The chain recombines TRBV20-1 with TRBJ2-5; possible D gene TRBD2, 5 bases. Trimming left V 3 bases short and J 5 bases short, with 13 bases between. The CDR3 sequence is 13 residues long. The germline gives CDR1 DFQATT, CDR2 SNEGSKA (reference sequence). CDR3 loop: CSASPGIGETQYF. CDR3 coding DNA: TGCAGTGCTAGCCCGGGGATAGGGGAGACCCAGTACTTC.

This clonotype was counted ten times or more. The CDR3 DNA reads as TGCAGTGCTTGCTTGGTGAGCACCTACAATGAGCAGTTCTTC. Amino acids: CSACLVSTYNEQFF. The V gene is TRBV20-1, the J gene TRBJ2-1; D not resolved. The V gene's germline CDR1 is DFQATT and CDR2 SNEGSKA (reference sequence). There are 14 residues in the CDR3. The V end lost 5 bases, the J end lost 2 bases, and 13 bases lay between the germline ends.

The sample holds many counts of this clonotype. The chain recombines TRBV12-3 or TRBV12-4 with TRBJ2-5; 9 bases align to TRBD2. J gave up 2 bases and V 5 bases, and 6 bases lay outside the gene matches. The CDR3 is 15 residues long. In DNA, the CDR3 is TGTGCCAGCAGTAGCGGGGGGCCCCGGCAAGAGACCCAGTACTTC. The encoded protein is CASSSGGPRQETQYF.

This clonotype was seen ten or more times. The rearrangement uses TRBV10-2 and TRBJ1-5; 9 positions agree with TRBD1. The J segment lost 2 bases and the V segment lost 6 bases, leaving 5 bases of the junction unmatched. Germline CDR1 is WSHSY and CDR2 is SAAADI. The CDR3 covers 15 residues. This CDR3 is CASSMGTGRNQPQHF. The CDR3 DNA reads TGCGCCAGCAGCATGGGGACAGGGCGCAATCAGCCCCAGCATTTT.